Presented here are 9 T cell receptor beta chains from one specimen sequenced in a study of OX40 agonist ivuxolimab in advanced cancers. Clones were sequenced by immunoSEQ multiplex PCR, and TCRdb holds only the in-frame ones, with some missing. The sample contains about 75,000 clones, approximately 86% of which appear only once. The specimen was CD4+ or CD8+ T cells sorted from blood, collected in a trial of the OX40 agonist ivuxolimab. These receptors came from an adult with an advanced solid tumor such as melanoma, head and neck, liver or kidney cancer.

Here the CDR3 reads CASSPRDLAFQETQYF. The CDR3 nucleotides read TGTGCCAGCAGCCCTAGGGACCTCGCATTCCAAGAGACCCAGTACTTC. This sequence joins TRBV2 and TRBJ2-5; D may match TRBD1 or TRBD2 (5 bases each). V lost 6 bases to trimming and J lost 1 base, with 18 bases between them. Germline V gene data show CDR1 as SNHLY and CDR2 as FYNNEI. This CDR3 is built from 16 residues.

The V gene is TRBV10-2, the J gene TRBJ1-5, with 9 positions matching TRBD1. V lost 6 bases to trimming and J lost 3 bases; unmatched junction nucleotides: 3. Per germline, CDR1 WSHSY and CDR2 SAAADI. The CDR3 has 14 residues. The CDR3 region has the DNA TGCGCCAGCAGGGGGACAGGGATCAATCAGCCCCAGCATTTT. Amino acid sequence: CASRGTGINQPQHF.

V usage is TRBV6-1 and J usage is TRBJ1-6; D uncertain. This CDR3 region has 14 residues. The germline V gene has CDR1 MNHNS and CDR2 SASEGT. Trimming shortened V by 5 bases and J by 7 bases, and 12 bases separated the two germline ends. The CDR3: CASSFSPQNSPLHF. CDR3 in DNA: TGTGCCAGCAGTTTCTCCCCCCAGAATTCACCCCTCCACTTT.

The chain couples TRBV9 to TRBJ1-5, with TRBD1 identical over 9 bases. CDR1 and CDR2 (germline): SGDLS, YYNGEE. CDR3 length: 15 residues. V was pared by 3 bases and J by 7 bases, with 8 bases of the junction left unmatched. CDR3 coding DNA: TGTGCCAGCAGCGAGGGCGGGGACAGGGAACAGCCCCAGCATTTT. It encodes CASSEGGDREQPQHF.

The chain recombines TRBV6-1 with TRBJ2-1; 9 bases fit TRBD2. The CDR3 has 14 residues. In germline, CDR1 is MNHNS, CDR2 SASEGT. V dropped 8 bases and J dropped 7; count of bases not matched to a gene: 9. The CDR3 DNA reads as TGTGCCAGCGCTCGGCGGGGGGGAAAAAATGAGCAGTTCTTC. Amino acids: CASARRGGKNEQFF.

This CDR3 is CASSFQGNEQFF. CDR3 sequence (DNA): TGTGCCAGCAGCTTTCAGGGGAATGAGCAGTTCTTC. The chain couples TRBV11-3 to TRBJ2-1, with D possibly TRBD1 on 6 matching bases. The germline CDR1 and CDR2 sequences are SGHNT and YENEEA. V shed 3 bases and J shed 7 bases, with 7 bases lying between them. CDR3 length: 12 amino acids.

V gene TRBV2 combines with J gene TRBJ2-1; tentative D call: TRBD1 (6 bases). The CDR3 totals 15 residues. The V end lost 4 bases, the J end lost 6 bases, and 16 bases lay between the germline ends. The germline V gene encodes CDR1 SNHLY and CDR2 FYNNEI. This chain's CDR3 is CASSVEGTPRNEQFF. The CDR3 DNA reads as TGTGCCAGCAGTGTCGAGGGGACACCTCGCAATGAGCAGTTCTTC. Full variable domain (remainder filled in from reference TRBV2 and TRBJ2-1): EPEVTQTPSHQVTQMGQEVILRCVPISNHLYFYWYRQILGQKVEFLVSFYNNEISEKSEIFDDQFSVERPDGSNFTLKIRSTKLEDSAMYFCASSVEGTPRNEQFFGPGTRLTVL.

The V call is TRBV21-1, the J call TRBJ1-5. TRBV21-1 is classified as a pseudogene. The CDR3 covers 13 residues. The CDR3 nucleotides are TGTGCCAGGAGGAGGACTGGGGAACAGCCCCAGCATTTT. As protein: CARRRTGEQPQHF.

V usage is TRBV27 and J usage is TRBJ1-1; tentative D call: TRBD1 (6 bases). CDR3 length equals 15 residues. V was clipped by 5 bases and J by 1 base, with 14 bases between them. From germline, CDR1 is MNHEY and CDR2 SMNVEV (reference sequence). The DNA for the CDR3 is TGTGCCAGCAGTCCTTCCGGGACAAGGAACACTGAAGCTTTCTTT. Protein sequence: CASSPSGTRNTEAFF.